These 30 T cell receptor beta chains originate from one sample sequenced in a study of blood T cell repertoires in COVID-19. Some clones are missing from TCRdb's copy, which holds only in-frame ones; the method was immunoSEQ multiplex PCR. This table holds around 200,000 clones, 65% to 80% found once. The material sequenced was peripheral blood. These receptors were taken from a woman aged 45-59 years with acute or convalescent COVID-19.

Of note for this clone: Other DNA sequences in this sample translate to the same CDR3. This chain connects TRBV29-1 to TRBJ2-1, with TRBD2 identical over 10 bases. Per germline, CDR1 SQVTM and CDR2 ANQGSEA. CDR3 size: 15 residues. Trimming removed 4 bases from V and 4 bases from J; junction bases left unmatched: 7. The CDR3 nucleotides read TGCAGCGTTGTGCTAGCGGGAGCTACTTACAATGAGCAGTTCTTC. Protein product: CSVVLAGATYNEQFF.

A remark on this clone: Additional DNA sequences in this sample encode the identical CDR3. This CDR3 is CASSFDRANTEAFF. The CDR3, as DNA: TGTGCCAGCAGCTTCGACAGGGCGAACACTGAAGCTTTCTTT. This chain uses TRBV7-8 with TRBJ1-1; 7 bases line up with TRBD1. The ends lost 3 bases at V and 1 base at J; junction bases unmatched: 2. CDR3 length: 14 amino acids. CDR1 SGHVS and CDR2 FQNEAQ come from the germline V gene.

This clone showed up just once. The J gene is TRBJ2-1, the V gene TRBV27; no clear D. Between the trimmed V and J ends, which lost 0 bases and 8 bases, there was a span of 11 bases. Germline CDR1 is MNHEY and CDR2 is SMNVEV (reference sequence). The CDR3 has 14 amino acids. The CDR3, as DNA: TGTGCCAGCAGTTTATCAGCTAGGTCGGATGAGCAGTTCTTC. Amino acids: CASSLSARSDEQFF.

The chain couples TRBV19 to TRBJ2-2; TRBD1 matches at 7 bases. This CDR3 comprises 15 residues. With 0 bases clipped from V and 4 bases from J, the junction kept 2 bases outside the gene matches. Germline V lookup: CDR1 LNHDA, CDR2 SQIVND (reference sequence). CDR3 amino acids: CASSIDRGITGELFF. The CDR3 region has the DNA TGTGCCAGTAGTATAGACAGGGGGATCACCGGGGAGCTGTTTTTT.

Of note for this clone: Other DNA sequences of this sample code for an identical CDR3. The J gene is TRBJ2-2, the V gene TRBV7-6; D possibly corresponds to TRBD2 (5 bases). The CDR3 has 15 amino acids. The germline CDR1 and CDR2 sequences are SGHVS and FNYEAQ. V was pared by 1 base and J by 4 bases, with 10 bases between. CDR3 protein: CASSLDRGSTGELFF. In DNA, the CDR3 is TGTGCCAGCAGCTTAGATCGGGGATCCACCGGGGAGCTGTTTTTT.

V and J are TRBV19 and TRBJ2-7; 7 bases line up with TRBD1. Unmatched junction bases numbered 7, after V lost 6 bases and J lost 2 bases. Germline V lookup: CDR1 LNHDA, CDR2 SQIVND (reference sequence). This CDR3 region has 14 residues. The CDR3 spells CASRGKGAAYEQYF. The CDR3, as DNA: TGTGCCAGTAGGGGTAAGGGGGCGGCCTACGAGCAGTACTTC.

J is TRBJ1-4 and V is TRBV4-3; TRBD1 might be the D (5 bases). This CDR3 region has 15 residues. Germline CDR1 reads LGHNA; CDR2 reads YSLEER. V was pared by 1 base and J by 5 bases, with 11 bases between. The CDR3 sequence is CASSQGWGPNEKLFF. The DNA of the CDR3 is TGCGCCAGCAGCCAAGGATGGGGCCCGAATGAAAAACTGTTTTTT.

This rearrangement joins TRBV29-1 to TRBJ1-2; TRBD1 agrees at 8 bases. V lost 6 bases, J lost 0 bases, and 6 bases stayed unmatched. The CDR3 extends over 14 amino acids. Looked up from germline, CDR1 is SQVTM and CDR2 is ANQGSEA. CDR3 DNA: TGCAGCGTGCAGGGACAGGAAACTAACTATGGCTACACCTTC. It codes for CSVQGQETNYGYTF.

The CDR3 sequence: CATSKTSGINEQFF. The CDR3 coding sequence is TGTGCCACCAGTAAAACTAGCGGGATTAATGAGCAGTTCTTC. The chain carries TRBV24-1 and TRBJ2-1; 10 bases are a match to TRBD2. CDR1 and CDR2 (germline): KGHDR, SFDVKD. With 6 bases clipped from V and 7 bases from J, the junction kept 5 bases outside the gene matches. This CDR3 has 14 amino acids.

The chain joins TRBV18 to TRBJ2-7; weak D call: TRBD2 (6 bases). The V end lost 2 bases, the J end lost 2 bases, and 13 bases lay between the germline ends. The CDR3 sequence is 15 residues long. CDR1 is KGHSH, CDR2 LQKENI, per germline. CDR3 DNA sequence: TGTGCCAGCTCACCAAGTGGAGGGGACGCCTACGAGCAGTACTTC. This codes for CASSPSGGDAYEQYF. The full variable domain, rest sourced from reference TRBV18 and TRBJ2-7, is NAGVMQNPRHLVRRRGQEARLRCSPMKGHSHVYWYRQLPEEGLKFMVYLQKENIIDESGMPKERFSAEFPKEGPSILRIQQVVRGDSAAYFCASSPSGGDAYEQYFGPGTRLTVT.

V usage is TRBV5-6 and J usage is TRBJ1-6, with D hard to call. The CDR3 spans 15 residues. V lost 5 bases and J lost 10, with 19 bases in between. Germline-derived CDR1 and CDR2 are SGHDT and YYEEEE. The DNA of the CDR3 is TGTGCCAGCAGTCTGGGAACAGTAGCGTACTCACCCCTCCACTTT. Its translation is CASSLGTVAYSPLHF. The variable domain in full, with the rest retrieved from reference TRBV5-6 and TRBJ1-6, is DAGVTQSPTHLIKTRGQQVTLRCSPKSGHDTVSWYQQALGQGPQFIFQYYEEEERQRGNFPDRFSGHQFPNYSSELNVNALLLGDSALYLCASSLGTVAYSPLHFGNGTRLTVT.

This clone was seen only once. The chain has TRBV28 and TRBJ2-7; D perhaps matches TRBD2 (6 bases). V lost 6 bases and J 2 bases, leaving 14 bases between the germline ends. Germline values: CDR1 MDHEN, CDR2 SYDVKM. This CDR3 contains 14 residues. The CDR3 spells CASSPGSGAYEQYF. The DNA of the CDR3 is TGTGCCAGCAGCCCCGGGAGCGGAGCCTACGAGCAGTACTTC.

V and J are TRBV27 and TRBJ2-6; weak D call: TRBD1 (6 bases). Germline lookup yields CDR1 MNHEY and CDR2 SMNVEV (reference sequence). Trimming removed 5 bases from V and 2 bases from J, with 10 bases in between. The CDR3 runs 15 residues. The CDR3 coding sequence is TGTGCCAGCAGTGACTCAGGGGCTGGGGCCAACGTCCTGACTTTC. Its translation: CASSDSGAGANVLTF.

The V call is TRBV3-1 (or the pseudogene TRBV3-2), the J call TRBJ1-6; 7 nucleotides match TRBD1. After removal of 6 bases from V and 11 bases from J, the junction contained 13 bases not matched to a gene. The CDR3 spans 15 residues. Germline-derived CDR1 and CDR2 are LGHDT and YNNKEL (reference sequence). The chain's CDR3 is CASSQTDRSHPPLHF. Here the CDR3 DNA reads TGTGCCAGCAGTCAAACGGACAGGTCCCATCCACCCCTCCACTTT.

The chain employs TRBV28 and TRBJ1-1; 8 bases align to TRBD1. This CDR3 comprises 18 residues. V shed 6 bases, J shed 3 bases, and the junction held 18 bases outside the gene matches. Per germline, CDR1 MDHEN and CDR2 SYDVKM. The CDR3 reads CASSLPAGAGGADTEAFF. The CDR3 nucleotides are TGTGCCAGCAGCCTCCCGGCGGGGGCAGGGGGCGCGGACACTGAAGCTTTCTTT.

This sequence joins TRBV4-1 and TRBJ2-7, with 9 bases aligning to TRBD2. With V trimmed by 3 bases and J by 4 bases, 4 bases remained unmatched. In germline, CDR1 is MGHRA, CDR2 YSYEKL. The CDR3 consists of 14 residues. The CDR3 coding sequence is TGCGCCAGCAGCCAGGGTAGCGGGGGTTACGAGCAGTACTTC. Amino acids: CASSQGSGGYEQYF.

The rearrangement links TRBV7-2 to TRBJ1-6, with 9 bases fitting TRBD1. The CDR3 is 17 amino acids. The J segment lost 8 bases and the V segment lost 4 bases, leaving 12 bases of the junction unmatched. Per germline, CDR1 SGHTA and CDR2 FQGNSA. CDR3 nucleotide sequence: TGTGCCAGCAGCTCCCCTCAACTGACAGGGGGGTATTCACCCCTCCACTTT. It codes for CASSSPQLTGGYSPLHF.

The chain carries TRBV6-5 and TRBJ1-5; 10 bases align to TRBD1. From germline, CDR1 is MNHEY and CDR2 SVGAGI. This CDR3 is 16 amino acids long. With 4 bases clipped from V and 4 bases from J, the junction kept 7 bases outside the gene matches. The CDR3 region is CASSWAGTGDNQPQHF. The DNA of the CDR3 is TGTGCCAGCAGTTGGGCCGGGACAGGGGATAATCAGCCCCAGCATTTT.

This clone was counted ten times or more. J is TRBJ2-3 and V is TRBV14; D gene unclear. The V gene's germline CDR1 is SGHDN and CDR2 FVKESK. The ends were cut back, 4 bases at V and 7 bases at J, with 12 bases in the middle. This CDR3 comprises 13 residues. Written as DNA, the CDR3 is TGTGCCAGCAGCCCCACGGAGATGTATACGCAGTATTTT. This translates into CASSPTEMYTQYF.

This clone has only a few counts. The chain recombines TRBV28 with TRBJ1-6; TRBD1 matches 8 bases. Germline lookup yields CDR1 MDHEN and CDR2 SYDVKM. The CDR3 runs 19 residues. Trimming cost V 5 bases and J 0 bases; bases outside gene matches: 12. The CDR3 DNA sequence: TGTGCCAGCAGTAACTCCGGACAGGGCGTTAGCTCCTATAATTCACCCCTCCACTTT. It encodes CASSNSGQGVSSYNSPLHF.

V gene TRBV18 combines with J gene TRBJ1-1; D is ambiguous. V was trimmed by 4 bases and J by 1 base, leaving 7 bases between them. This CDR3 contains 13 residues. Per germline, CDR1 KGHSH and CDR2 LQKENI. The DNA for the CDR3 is TGTGCCAGCTCACGAGGGCAGAACACTGAAGCTTTCTTT. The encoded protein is CASSRGQNTEAFF. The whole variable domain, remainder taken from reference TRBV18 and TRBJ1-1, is NAGVMQNPRHLVRRRGQEARLRCSPMKGHSHVYWYRQLPEEGLKFMVYLQKENIIDESGMPKERFSAEFPKEGPSILRIQQVVRGDSAAYFCASSRGQNTEAFFGQGTRLTVV.

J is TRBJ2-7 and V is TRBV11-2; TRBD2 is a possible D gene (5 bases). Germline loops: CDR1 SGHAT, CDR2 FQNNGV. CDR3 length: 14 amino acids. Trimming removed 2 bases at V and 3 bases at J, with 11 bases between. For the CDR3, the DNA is TGTGCCAGCAGCTTAAACGGGGAGCTCTACGAGCAGTACTTC. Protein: CASSLNGELYEQYF.

The CDR3 nucleotides are TGTGCCAGCAGGGCCCGGACAGGCACTGAAGCTTTCTTT. Translation: CASRARTGTEAFF. The V call is TRBV2, the J call TRBJ1-1, with 7 bases identical to TRBD1. The CDR3 is 13 amino acids. V was pared by 6 bases and J by 4 bases, with 5 bases of the junction left unmatched. The germline V gene encodes CDR1 SNHLY and CDR2 FYNNEI. The complete variable domain, with remaining parts taken from reference TRBV2 and TRBJ1-1, reads EPEVTQTPSHQVTQMGQEVILRCVPISNHLYFYWYRQILGQKVEFLVSFYNNEISEKSEIFDDQFSVERPDGSNFTLKIRSTKLEDSAMYFCASRARTGTEAFFGQGTRLTVV.

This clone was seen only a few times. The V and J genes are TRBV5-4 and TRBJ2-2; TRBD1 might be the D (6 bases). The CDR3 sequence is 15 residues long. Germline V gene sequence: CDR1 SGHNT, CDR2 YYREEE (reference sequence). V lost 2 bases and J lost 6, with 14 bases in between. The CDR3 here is CASSLNQGKAGELFF. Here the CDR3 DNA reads TGTGCCAGCAGCTTAAACCAGGGGAAGGCCGGGGAGCTGTTTTTT.

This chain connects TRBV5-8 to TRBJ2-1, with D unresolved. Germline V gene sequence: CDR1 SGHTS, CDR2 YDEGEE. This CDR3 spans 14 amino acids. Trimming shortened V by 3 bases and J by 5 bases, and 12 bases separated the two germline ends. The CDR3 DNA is TGTGCCAGCAGCTCCTCCTACTTCCACAATGAGCAGTTCTTC. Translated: CASSSSYFHNEQFF.

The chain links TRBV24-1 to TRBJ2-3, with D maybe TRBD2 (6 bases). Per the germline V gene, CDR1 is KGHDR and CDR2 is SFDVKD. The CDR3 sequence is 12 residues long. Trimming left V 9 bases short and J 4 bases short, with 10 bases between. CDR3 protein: CATAGTSDTQYF. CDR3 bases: TGTGCCACCGCGGGGACTTCAGATACGCAGTATTTT.

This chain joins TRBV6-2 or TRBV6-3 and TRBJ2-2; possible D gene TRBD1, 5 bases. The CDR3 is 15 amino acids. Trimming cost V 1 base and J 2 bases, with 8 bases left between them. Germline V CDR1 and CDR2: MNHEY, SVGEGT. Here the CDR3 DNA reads TGTGCCAGCAGTTACTGGCAGGGAAACACCGGGGAGCTGTTTTTT. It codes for CASSYWQGNTGELFF.

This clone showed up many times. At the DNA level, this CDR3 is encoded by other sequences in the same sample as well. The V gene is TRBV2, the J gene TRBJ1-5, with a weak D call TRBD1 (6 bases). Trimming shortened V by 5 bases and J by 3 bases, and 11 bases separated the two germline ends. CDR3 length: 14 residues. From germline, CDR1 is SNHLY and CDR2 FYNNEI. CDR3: CASSPGQFNQPQHF. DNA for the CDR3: TGTGCCAGCAGTCCAGGACAGTTCAATCAGCCCCAGCATTTT.

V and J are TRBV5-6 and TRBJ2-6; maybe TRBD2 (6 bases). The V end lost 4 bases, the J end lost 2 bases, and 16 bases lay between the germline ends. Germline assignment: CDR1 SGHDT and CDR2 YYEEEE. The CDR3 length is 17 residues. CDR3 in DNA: TGTGCCAGCAGCCCGGAGGGTTGGACCCCTGGGGCCAACGTCCTGACTTTC. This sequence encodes CASSPEGWTPGANVLTF.

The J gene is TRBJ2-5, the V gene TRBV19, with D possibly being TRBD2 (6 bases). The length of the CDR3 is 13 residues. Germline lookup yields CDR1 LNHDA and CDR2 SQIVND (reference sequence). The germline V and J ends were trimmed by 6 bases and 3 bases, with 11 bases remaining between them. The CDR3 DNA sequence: TGTGCCAGTAGCGGGAGTACCAAAGAGACCCAGTACTTC. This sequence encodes CASSGSTKETQYF.